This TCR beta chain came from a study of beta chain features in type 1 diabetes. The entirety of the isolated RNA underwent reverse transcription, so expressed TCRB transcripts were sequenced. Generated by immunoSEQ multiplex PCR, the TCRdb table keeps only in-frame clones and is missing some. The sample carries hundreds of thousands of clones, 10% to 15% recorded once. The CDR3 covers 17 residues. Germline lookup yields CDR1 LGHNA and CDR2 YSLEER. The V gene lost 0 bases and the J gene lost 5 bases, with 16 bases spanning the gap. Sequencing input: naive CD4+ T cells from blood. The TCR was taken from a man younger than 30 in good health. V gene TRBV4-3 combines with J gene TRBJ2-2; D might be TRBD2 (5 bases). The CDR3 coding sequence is TGCGCCAGCAGCCAAGATGCCCTAGTGACGGGGACCGGGGAGCTGTTTTTT. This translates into CASSQDALVTGTGELFF.